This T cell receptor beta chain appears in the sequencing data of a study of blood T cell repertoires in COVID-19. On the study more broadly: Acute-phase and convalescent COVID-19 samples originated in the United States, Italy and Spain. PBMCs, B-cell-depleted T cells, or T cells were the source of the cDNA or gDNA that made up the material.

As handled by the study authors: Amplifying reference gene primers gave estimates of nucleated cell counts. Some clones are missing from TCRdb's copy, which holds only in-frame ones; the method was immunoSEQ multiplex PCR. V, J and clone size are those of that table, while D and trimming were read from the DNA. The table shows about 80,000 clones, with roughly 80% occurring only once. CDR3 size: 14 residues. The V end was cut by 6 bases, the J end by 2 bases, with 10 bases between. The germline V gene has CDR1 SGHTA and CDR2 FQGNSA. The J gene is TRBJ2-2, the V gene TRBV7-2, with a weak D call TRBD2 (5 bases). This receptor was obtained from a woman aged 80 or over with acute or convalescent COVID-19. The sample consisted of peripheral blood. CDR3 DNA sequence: TGTGCCAGCAGAGGTAGGACTAACACCGGGGAGCTGTTTTTT. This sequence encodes CASRGRTNTGELFF.